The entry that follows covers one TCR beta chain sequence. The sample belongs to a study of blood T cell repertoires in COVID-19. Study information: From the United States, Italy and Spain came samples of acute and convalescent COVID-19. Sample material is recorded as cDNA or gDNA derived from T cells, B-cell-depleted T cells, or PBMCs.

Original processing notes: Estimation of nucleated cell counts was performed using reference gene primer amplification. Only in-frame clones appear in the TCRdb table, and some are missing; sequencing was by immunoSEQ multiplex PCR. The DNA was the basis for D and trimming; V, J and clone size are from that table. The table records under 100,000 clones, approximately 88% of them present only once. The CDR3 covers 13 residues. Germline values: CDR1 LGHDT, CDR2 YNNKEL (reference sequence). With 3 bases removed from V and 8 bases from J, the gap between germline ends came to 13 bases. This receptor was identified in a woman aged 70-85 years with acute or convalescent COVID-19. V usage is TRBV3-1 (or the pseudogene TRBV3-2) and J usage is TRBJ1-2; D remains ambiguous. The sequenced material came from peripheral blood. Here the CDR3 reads CASSHGVGRGYTF. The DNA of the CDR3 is TGTGCCAGCAGCCATGGGGTGGGGAGAGGCTACACCTTC.